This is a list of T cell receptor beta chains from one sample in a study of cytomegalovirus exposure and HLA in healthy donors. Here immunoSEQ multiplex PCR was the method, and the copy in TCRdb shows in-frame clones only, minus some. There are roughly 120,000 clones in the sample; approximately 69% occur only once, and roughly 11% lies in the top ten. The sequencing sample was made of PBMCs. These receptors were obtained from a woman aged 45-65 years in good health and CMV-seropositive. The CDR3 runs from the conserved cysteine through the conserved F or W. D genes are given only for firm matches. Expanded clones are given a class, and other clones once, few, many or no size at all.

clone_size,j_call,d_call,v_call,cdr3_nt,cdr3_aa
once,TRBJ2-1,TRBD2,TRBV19,TGTGCCAGTAGTGTCGGGACTAGCGGGAGGGGGGAAAATGAGCAGTTCTTC,CASSVGTSGRGENEQFF
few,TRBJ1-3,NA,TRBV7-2,TGTGCCAGCAGCTTAAACTATCCTGGAAACACCATATATTTT,CASSLNYPGNTIYF
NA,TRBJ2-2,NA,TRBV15,TGTGCCACCAGCAGAGATCCGGGGGACGGGGAGCTGTTTTTT,CATSRDPGDGELFF
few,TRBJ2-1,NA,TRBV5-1,TGCGCCAGCAGCGACCCCCACAGTCCCTACAATGAGCAGTTCTTC,CASSDPHSPYNEQFF
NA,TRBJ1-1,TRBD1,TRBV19,TGTGCCAGTAGGGGCAGGGGGACTGAAGCTTTCTTT,CASRGRGTEAFF
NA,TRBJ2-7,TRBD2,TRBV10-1,TGCGCCAGCAGCCAAAGCGGGGGGGCTTCCTACGAGCAGTACTTC,CASSQSGGASYEQYF
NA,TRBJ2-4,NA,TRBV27,TGTGCCAGCAGCCCAGCAGAGAGGAAAAACATTCAGTACTTC,CASSPAERKNIQYF
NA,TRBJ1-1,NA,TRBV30,TGTGCCCGCCGACAGTTCTCTTCCACTGAAGCTTTCTTT,CARRQFSSTEAFF
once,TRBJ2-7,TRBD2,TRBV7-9,TGTGCCAGCAGCTTAGCCGGGACTAGCGGATCCTACGAGCAGTACTTC,CASSLAGTSGSYEQYF
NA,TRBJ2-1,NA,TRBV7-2,TGTGCCAGCAGCTCTAAGGGGGGGGCAGGGAGTTCCTACAATGAGCAGTTCTTC,CASSSKGGAGSSYNEQFF
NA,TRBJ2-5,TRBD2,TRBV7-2,TGTGCCAGCAGCGAGACTAGCGGGGGGGCCTGGAAGACCCAGTACTTC,CASSETSGGAWKTQYF
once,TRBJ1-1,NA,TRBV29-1,TGCAGCGTCCTGGGCGGGGGAATGGAAGCTTTCTTT,CSVLGGGMEAFF
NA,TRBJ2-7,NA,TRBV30,TGTGCCTGGAGTGTCCGACAGGCCCTCTCCTACGAGCAGTACTTC,CAWSVRQALSYEQYF
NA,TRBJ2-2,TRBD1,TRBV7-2,TGTGCCAGCAGCCACCCCCCGGGACAGGGAGACACCGGGGAGCTGTTTTTT,CASSHPPGQGDTGELFF
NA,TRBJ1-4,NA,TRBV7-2,TGTGCCAGCAGCTTAACGGCGCAGGGGGAAAAACTGTTTTTT,CASSLTAQGEKLFF
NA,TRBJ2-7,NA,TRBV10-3,TGTGCCATCAGTGGAGGGGGTGGCTCCTACGAGCAGTACTTC,CAISGGGGSYEQYF
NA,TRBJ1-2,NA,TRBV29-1,TGCAGCGTTGAAGATGCCGGTAACTATGGCTACACCTTC,CSVEDAGNYGYTF
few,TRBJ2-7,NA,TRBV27,TGTGCCAGCAGTTCCACGTCGGCGGGGGAGCAGTACTTC,CASSSTSAGEQYF
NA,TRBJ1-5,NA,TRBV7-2,TGTGCCAGCAGCTCTACAGGGATCAATCAGCCCCAGCATTTT,CASSSTGINQPQHF
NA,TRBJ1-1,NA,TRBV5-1,TGCGCCAGCAGCTTGTCGTGGCGGTCGAACACTGAAGCTTTCTTT,CASSLSWRSNTEAFF
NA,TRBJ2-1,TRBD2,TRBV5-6,TGTGCCAGCAGCGCTACGGGACTAGCGGCCTCCTACAATGAGCAGTTCTTC,CASSATGLAASYNEQFF
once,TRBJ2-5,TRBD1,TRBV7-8,TGTGCCAGCAGCTCAGGGACAGTTCAAGAGACCCAGTACTTC,CASSSGTVQETQYF
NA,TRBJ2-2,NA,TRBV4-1,TGCGCCAGCAGCCAAGCGGACAGATCCGGGGAGCTGTTTTTT,CASSQADRSGELFF
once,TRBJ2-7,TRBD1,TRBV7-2,TGTGCCAGCAGCTTAGGGCAGGGGGCGGGGGAGCAGTACTTC,CASSLGQGAGEQYF
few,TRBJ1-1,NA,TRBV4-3,TGCGCCAGCAGCCAAGATACGGGGAGATTCGACACTGAAGCTTTCTTT,CASSQDTGRFDTEAFF
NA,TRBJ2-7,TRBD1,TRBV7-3,TGTGCCAGCAGCGATCAGGGGGCAGCGGGTGAGCAGTACTTC,CASSDQGAAGEQYF
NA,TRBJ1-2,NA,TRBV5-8,TGTGCCAGCAGCCGTACCCGGACGGGTACAGGATCTTATGGCTACACCTTC,CASSRTRTGTGSYGYTF
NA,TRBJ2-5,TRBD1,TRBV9,TGTGCCAGCAGCCCGTGGGACAGCCAAGAGACCCAGTACTTC,CASSPWDSQETQYF
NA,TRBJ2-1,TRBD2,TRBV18,TGTGCCAGCTCACCCCCTGGACTAGCGGGGGGTACCTACAATGAGCAGTTCTTC,CASSPPGLAGGTYNEQFF
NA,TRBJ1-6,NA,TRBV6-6,TGTGCCAGCACCCCCAGGGTCAGCTCCTATAATTCACCCCTCCACTTT,CASTPRVSSYNSPLHF
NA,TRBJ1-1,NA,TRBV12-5,TGTGCTAGTGGTTTCGGTTTTACTGAAGCTTTCTTT,CASGFGFTEAFF
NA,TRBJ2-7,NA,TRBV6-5,TGTGCCAGCAAAAACCTCAGGGGCTCCTACGAGCAGTACTTC,CASKNLRGSYEQYF
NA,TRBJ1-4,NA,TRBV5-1,TGCGCCAGCAGCGGCCAGGGGCTAGGTGAAAAACTGTTTTTT,CASSGQGLGEKLFF
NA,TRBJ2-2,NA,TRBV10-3,TGTGCCATCAGTGATTTAGGGGGGGCCGGGGAGCTGTTTTTT,CAISDLGGAGELFF
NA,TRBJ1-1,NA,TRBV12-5,TGTGCTAGTGGCCCTGGACATCCGAACACTGAAGCTTTCTTT,CASGPGHPNTEAFF
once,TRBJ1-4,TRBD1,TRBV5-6,TGTGCCAGCAGCTTGGGGGGACAGGGGGCAACTAATGAAAAACTGTTTTTT,CASSLGGQGATNEKLFF
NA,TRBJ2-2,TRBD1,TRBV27,TGTGCCAGCAGTTGGGGACAGGCAAACACCGGGGAGCTGTTTTTT,CASSWGQANTGELFF
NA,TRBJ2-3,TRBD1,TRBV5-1,TGCGCCAGCAGCCCAAGACAGGGGGGGACCACAGATACGCAGTATTTT,CASSPRQGGTTDTQYF
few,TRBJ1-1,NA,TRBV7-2,TGTGCCAGCAGCCTTGTGGGGGGGAACACTGAAGCTTTCTTT,CASSLVGGNTEAFF
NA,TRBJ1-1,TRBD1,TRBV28,TGTGCCAGCAGAGGGACAGGGGGAACTGAAGCTTTCTTT,CASRGTGGTEAFF
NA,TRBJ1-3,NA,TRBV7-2,TGTGCCAGCAGCTTAACAGGGTCCCCCTCTGGAAACACCATATATTTT,CASSLTGSPSGNTIYF
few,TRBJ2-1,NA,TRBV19,TGTGCCAGTAGTATAACCGGGTTCGGTGAGCAGTTCTTC,CASSITGFGEQFF
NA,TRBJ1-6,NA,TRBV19,TGTGCCAGTACCGAATCAGGGAGGTTCTCACCCCTCCACTTT,CASTESGRFSPLHF
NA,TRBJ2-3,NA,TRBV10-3,TGTGCCATCAGTGGTGGCAGTTCCACAGATACGCAGTATTTT,CAISGGSSTDTQYF
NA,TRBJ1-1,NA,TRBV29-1,TGCAGCGGACATAAGGGGGACACTGAAGCTTTCTTT,CSGHKGDTEAFF
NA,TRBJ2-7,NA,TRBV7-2,TGTGCCAGCAGTTCAACCCAGACCCTAGGGCAGTACTTC,CASSSTQTLGQYF
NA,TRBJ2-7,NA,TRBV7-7,TGTGCCAGCAGCCCGATCCGGGACTTCCACGAGCAGTACTTC,CASSPIRDFHEQYF
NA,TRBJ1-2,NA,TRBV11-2,TGTGCCAGCAGCTCCGGGACACCTTATGGCTACACCTTC,CASSSGTPYGYTF
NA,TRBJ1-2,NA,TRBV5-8,TGTGCCAGCAGCTTGTGGCAGGATTATGGCTACACCTTC,CASSLWQDYGYTF
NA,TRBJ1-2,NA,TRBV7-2,TGTGCCAGCAGCTTCGGTTGGGGCGATGGCTACACCTTC,CASSFGWGDGYTF